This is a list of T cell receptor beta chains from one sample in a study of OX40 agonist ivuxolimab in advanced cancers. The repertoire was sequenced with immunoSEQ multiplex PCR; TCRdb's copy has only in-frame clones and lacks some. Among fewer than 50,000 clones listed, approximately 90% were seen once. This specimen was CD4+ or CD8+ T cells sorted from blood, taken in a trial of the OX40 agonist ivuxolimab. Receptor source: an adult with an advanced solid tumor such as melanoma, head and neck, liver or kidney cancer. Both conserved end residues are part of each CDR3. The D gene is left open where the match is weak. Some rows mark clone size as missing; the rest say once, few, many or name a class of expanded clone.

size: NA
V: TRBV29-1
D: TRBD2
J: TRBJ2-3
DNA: TGCAGCCTGGGGGAGGGAGGGCCAGATACGCAGTATTTT
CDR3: CSLGEGGPDTQYF

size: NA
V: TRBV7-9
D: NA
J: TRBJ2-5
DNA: TGTGCCAGCAGCTTAGTATTGGGGGAGACCCAGTACTTC
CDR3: CASSLVLGETQYF

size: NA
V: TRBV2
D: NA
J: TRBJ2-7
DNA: TGTGCCAGCAGTGAATTTCAAAACGAGCAGTACTTC
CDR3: CASSEFQNEQYF

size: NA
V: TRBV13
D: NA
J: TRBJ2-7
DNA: TGTGCCAGCAGCCCCCAGTTACGATACGAGCAGTACTTC
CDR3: CASSPQLRYEQYF

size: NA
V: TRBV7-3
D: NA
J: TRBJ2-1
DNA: TGTGCCAGCAGCTTATTGCGGGGAGTTGGAAATGAGCAGTTCTTC
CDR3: CASSLLRGVGNEQFF

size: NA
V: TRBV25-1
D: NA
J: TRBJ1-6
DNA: TGTGCCAGCAGAGCCCGGGACTGGTATAATTCACCCCTCCACTTT
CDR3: CASRARDWYNSPLHF

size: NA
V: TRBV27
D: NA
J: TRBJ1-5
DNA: TGTGCCAGCAGTTTCTCAAATAGCAATCAGCCCCAGCATTTT
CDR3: CASSFSNSNQPQHF

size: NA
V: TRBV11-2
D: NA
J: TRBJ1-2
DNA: TGTGCCAGCAGCCAAGGAGGGCCGTACTATGGCTACACCTTC
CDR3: CASSQGGPYYGYTF

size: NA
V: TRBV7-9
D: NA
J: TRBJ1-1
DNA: TGTGCCAGCAGCTTAGAAGGGGTTAACACTGAAGCTTTCTTT
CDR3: CASSLEGVNTEAFF

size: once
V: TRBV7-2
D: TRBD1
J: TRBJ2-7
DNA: TGTGCCAGCAGCTTAGCGCGTCAGGGGGCGCCTTACGAGCAGTACTTC
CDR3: CASSLARQGAPYEQYF

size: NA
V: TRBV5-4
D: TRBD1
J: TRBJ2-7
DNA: TGTGCCAGCAGCATGACGGGACAGGGGTTCTACGAGCAGTACTTC
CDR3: CASSMTGQGFYEQYF

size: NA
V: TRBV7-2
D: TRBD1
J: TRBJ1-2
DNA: TGTGCCAGCAGCTTAAACCAGGAGGGGGCGCTTGGCTACACCTTC
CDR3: CASSLNQEGALGYTF

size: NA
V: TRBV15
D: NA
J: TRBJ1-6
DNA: TGTGCCACCAGCGAGAGGTATCAGGGGAATTCACCCCTCCACTTT
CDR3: CATSERYQGNSPLHF

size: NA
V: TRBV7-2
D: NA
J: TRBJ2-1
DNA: TGTGCCAGCAGCTTAGCCCCGGGGGCTTACAATGAGCAGTTCTTC
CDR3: CASSLAPGAYNEQFF

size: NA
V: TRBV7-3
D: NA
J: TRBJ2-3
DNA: TGTGCCAGCAAGGCTTCTACCAGCACAGATACGCAGTATTTT
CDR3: CASKASTSTDTQYF

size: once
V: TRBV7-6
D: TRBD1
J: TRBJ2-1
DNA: TGTGCCAGCAGCTCCGGACAGGGGGCAAGAAATGAGCAGTTCTTC
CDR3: CASSSGQGARNEQFF

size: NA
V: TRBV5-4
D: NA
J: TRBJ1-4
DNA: TGTGCCAGCAGCTTGGGGCTCGGAGCAACTAATGAAAAACTGTTTTTT
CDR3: CASSLGLGATNEKLFF

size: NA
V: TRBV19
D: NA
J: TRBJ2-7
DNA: TGTGCCAGTATAGGGAACGCTCCACACGAGCAGTACTTC
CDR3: CASIGNAPHEQYF

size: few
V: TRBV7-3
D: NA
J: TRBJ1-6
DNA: TGTGCCAGCAGTTCCTCAAGCTTTTTCGGCTCACCCCTCCACTTT
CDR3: CASSSSSFFGSPLHF

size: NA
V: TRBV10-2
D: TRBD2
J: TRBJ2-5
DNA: TGCGCCAGCAGTGAACTAGCGGGGTGGGCGGAGACCCAGTACTTC
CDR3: CASSELAGWAETQYF

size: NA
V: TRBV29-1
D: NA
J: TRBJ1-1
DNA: TGCAGCGTTTGGGGCGGCATTTTTGAAGCTTTCTTT
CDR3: CSVWGGIFEAFF

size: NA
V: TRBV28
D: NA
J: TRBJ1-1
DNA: TGTGCCAGCAGTTTAGACTCGGGGATGAACACTGAAGCTTTCTTT
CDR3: CASSLDSGMNTEAFF

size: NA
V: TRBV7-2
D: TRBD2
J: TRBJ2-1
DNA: TGTGCCAGCAGCTCTATAGCGGGACCCTACAATGAGCAGTTCTTC
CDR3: CASSSIAGPYNEQFF

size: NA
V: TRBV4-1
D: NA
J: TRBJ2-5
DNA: TGCGCCAGCAGCCAAGAGGGGTTGGAAGAGACCCAGTACTTC
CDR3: CASSQEGLEETQYF

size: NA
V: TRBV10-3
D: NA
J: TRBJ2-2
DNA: TGTGCCACCTTAAGGGGCGCCGGGGAGCTGTTTTTT
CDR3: CATLRGAGELFF

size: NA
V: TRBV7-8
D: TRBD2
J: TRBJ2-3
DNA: TGTGCCAGCAGCGTACAGCGGGGGGGGAGAGATACGCAGTATTTT
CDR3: CASSVQRGGRDTQYF

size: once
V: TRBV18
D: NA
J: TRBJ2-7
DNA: TGTGCCAGCTCACGGGGGCGGGACAGCTCTTACGAGCAGTACTTC
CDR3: CASSRGRDSSYEQYF

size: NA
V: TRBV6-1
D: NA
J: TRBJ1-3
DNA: TGTGCCAGCAGCCTGAGGGCAGTCTCTGGAAACACCATATATTTT
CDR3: CASSLRAVSGNTIYF

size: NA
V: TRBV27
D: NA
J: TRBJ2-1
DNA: TGTGCCAGCAGTTGGAGGGCAGGGTACAATGAGCAGTTCTTC
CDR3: CASSWRAGYNEQFF

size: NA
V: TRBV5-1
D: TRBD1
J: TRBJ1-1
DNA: TGCGCCAGCAGCTTGACGGGACAGCTGGGGATGAACACTGAAGCTTTCTTT
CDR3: CASSLTGQLGMNTEAFF

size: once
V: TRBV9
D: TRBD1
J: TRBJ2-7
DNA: TGTGCCAGCAGCGAAGGACAGGGATACGAGCAGTACTTC
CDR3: CASSEGQGYEQYF

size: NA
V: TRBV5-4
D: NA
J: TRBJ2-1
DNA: TGTGCCAGCAGCTTTTATTACAATGAGCAGTTCTTC
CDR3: CASSFYYNEQFF

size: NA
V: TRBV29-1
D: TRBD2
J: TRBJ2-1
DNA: TGCAGCGTTGAAGATCTGCGGGAGGCCTCCTACAATGAGCAGTTCTTC
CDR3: CSVEDLREASYNEQFF

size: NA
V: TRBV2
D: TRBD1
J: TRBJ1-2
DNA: TGTGCCAGCAGTTACGGGACAGGGCTCTATGGCTACACCTTC
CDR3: CASSYGTGLYGYTF

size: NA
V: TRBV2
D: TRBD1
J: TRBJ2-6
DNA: TGTGCCAGCGAGACAGGGGGGGCTGGGGCCAACGTCCTGACTTTC
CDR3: CASETGGAGANVLTF

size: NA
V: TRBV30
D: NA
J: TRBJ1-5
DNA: TGTGCCTGGAGTGTTGTAGGGAAGAATCAGCCCCAGCATTTT
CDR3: CAWSVVGKNQPQHF

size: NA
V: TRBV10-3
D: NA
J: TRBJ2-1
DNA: TGTGCCATCAGTGAGTCGGTTACGGGGGCCCTGTTAGATGAGCAGTTCTTC
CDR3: CAISESVTGALLDEQFF

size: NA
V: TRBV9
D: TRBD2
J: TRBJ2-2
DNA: TGTGCCAGCAGCGTAGGGACTAGCGGGAGATCCGGGGAGCTGTTTTTT
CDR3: CASSVGTSGRSGELFF

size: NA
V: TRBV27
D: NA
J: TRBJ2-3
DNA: TGTGCCAGCAGTCGTACAGGGAGCACAGATACGCAGTATTTT
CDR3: CASSRTGSTDTQYF

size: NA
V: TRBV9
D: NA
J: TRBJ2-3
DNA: TGTGCCAGCAGCGTAGTTGGTAGGGCCCCAGATACGCAGTATTTT
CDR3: CASSVVGRAPDTQYF

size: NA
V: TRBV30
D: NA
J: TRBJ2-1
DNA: TGTGCCTGGAGTGTAGGGGGGCAGTACTACAATGAGCAGTTCTTC
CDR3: CAWSVGGQYYNEQFF

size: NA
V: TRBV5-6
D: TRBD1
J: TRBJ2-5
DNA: TGTGCCAGCAGCTTTCGACAGGGAGAGACCCAGTACTTC
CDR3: CASSFRQGETQYF

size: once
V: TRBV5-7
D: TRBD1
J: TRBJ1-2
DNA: TGTGCCAGCAGCCCACCTTATGTGGACAGGGGGCGGGGGTATGGCTACACCTTC
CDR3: CASSPPYVDRGRGYGYTF

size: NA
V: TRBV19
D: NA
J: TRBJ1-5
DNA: TGTGCCAGTAGCCCGAGCTCGGCGGGCAATCAGCCCCAGCATTTT
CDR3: CASSPSSAGNQPQHF

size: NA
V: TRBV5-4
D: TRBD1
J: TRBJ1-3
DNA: TGTGCCAGCAGCATTGACAGGGGGCGCACGGGAAACACCATATATTTT
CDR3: CASSIDRGRTGNTIYF

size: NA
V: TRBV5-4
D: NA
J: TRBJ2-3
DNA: TGTGCCAGCAGCCTGAGGGGAAGCACAGATACGCAGTATTTT
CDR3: CASSLRGSTDTQYF

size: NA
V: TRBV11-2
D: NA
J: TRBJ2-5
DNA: TGTGCCAGCAGCTTAGGGTGGGGGCAAGAGACCCAGTACTTC
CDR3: CASSLGWGQETQYF

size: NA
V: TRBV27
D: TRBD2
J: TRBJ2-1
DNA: TGTGCCAGCAGTCGGGCCGGAACGCTAGCGGGGGGGCTATGGGGCAATGAGCAGTTCTTC
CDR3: CASSRAGTLAGGLWGNEQFF

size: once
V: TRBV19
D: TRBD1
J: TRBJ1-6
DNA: TGTGCCAGTAGTACCCCGTCTACCGGGACAGGGATAAACTCACCCCTCCACTTT
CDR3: CASSTPSTGTGINSPLHF

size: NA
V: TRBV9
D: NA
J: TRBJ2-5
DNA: TGTGCCAGCAGCGAGGGGAAGACCCAGTACTTC
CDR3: CASSEGKTQYF

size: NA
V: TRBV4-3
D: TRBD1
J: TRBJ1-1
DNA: TGCGCCAGCAGCCAAGTAGGGACAGGGGCTGAAGCTTTCTTT
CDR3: CASSQVGTGAEAFF

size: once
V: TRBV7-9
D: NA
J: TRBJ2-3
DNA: TGTGCCAGCAGCCCGCCTAAACTAGTAGGTACGCAGTATTTT
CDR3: CASSPPKLVGTQYF

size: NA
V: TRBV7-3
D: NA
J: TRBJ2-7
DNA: TGTGCCAGCAGCTTAAAGCCAGGGGGGTTTAATGAGCAGTACTTC
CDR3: CASSLKPGGFNEQYF

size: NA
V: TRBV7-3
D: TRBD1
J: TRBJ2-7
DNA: TGTGCCAGCAGCTTGGGACAGGGGGCGTACGAGCAGTACTTC
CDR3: CASSLGQGAYEQYF

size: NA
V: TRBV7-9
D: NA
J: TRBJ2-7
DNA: TGTGCCACCGACATCCAGGACACAGCCCACGAGCAGTACTTC
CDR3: CATDIQDTAHEQYF

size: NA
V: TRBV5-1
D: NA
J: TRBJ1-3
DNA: TGCGCCAGCAGCTTGGCCCGGTTCTCTGGAAACACCATATATTTT
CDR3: CASSLARFSGNTIYF

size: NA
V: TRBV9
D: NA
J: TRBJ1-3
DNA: TGTGCCAGCAGCCCTATCGACAGACGGTTATTCCTCTCTGGAAACACCATATATTTT
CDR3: CASSPIDRRLFLSGNTIYF

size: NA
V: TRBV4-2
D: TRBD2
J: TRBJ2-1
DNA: TGTGCCAGCAGCCAAAGGGAATCGGGGGGGTACAATGAGCAGTTCTTC
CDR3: CASSQRESGGYNEQFF

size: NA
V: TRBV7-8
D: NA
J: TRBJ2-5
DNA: TGTGCCAGCAGCTTAATGACTCCCCAAGAGACCCAGTACTTC
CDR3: CASSLMTPQETQYF

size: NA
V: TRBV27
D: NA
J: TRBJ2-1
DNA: TGTGCCAGCAGTTTAAGCTCGTTTGGGAACAATGAGCAGTTCTTC
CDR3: CASSLSSFGNNEQFF